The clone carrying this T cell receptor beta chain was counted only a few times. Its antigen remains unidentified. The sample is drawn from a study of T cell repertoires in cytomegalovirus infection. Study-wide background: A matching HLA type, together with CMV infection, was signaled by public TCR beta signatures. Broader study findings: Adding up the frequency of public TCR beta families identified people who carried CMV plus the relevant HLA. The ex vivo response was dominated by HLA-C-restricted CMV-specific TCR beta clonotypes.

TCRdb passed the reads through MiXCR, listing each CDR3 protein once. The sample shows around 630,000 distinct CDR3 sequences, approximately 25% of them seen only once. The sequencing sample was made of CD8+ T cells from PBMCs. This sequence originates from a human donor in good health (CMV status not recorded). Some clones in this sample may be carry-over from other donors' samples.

DNA of the CDR3: TGTGCCAGCAGTGAATTCGAGAGGGTGACCTACGAGCAGTACTTC. This sequence encodes CASSEFERVTYEQYF. The chain has TRBV6-1 and TRBJ2-7, with D perhaps matching TRBD2 (5 bases). From germline, CDR1 is MNHNS and CDR2 SASEGT. Trimming shortened V by 2 bases and J by 2 bases, and 13 bases separated the two germline ends. The CDR3 extends over 15 amino acids.